This T cell receptor (beta chain) emerged from a study of beta chain features in type 1 diabetes. Of the isolated RNA, all was reverse transcribed, and so the sequenced material was expressed TCRB transcripts. The protocol was immunoSEQ multiplex PCR, while the TCRdb copy is restricted to in-frame clones and leaves out a portion. Among about 230,000 clones listed, around 9.6% were seen once. The ends lost 6 bases at V and 0 bases at J; junction bases unmatched: 12. The CDR3 runs to 18 residues. The germline V gene has CDR1 MNHEY and CDR2 SMNVEV (reference sequence). The sample comprised naive CD4+ T cells from blood. The chain couples TRBV27 to TRBJ2-2; 8 nucleotides line up with TRBD1. The clonotype was recovered from a woman in her late teens or twenties in good health. The CDR3 reads CASRRRQGAVTNTGELFF. CDR3 bases: TGTGCCAGCAGGCGGAGGCAGGGGGCCGTAACGAACACCGGGGAGCTGTTTTTT.